This T cell receptor (beta chain) was identified in a study of T cell repertoires in cytomegalovirus infection. Across the whole study: Public TCR beta signature analysis indicated the presence of both CMV infection and matching HLA type. Study conclusions and caveats: CMV-specific HLA-C-restricted TCR beta clonotypes dominated the ex vivo response. Cumulative frequency (of public TCR beta family members) identified carriers of CMV plus the relevant HLA.

The V gene's germline CDR1 is SNHLY and CDR2 FYNNEI. The CDR3 has 16 amino acids. J gave up 2 bases and V 6 bases, and 10 bases lay outside the gene matches. Using its own MiXCR run on the reads, TCRdb lists one record per CDR3 protein. The table lists some 71,000 distinct CDR3 sequences, about 30% of them singletons, with just under 60% in the top ten. This clonotype turned up a few times. Its specificity is unknown. The chain carries TRBV2 and TRBJ2-5; TRBD2 aligns across 9 bases. The sample here was CD8+ T cells from cultured PBMCs, taken from culture after CMV antigen stimulation. This TCR was sampled from a human donor in good health (CMV status not recorded). Some clones in this sample may be carry-over from other donors' samples. CDR3 protein: CASSTPPAGGQETQYF. Here the CDR3 DNA reads TGTGCCAGCAGCACCCCCCCTGCGGGGGGGCAAGAGACCCAGTACTTC.